This T cell receptor (beta chain) was sequenced in a study of beta chain features in type 1 diabetes. Whole-study results and caveats: The VDJ junctions of type 1 diabetes patients carried fewer insertions and more deletions. Moderate yet significant TCRB CDR3 shortening was seen in Type 1 diabetes patients in all four CD4+ subsets. Naive, central memory and regulatory TCRB repertoires appeared more similar among patients than healthy donors. Overrepresentation of cells with high TCR expression could result from cDNA sequencing.

TCRB transcripts that were expressed got sequenced, as all of the isolated RNA had been reverse transcribed. Measured with immunoSEQ multiplex PCR; TCRdb has only the in-frame clones, and not every one. The profile shows 150,000 to 200,000 clones, approximately 9.1% of them singletons. As regards this clone: The antigen is unknown.

The germline gives CDR1 SNHLY, CDR2 FYNNEI. The V gene lost 0 bases and the J gene lost 8 bases, with 12 bases spanning the gap. The CDR3 loop spans 14 amino acids. Sample: central memory CD4+ T cells from blood. The sequence came from a woman aged 25 to 39 with type 1 diabetes. The chain has TRBV2 and TRBJ2-3; TRBD1 is a possible D gene (5 bases). CDR3 nucleotide sequence: TGTGCCAGCAGTGAAGCAAGTAGAAGGGGTACGCAGTATTTT. Its protein is CASSEASRRGTQYF. The full variable domain, rest sourced from reference TRBV2 and TRBJ2-3, is EPEVTQTPSHQVTQMGQEVILRCVPISNHLYFYWYRQILGQKVEFLVSFYNNEISEKSEIFDDQFSVERPDGSNFTLKIRSTKLEDSAMYFCASSEASRRGTQYFGPGTRLTVL.